This is a list of T cell receptor beta chains from one sample in a study of T cells in Graves' hyperthyroidism and ophthalmopathy. MiXCR was run by TCRdb on the multiplex PCR reads, yielding one entry per CDR3 protein. The table shows around 300,000 distinct CDR3 sequences, with about 14% occurring only once. Sequencing input: blood. Every receptor here comes from a woman in her 30s with Graves' hyperthyroidism that later progressed to Graves' ophthalmopathy. The CDR3 runs from the conserved cysteine through the conserved F or W. D genes are given only for firm matches. Clone size is stated in some rows and not others, as once, few, many or a class when expanded.

J gene: TRBJ1-1; clone size: NA; D gene: NA; V gene: TRBV30; CDR3 protein: CAWSAGRQAFF; CDR3 DNA: TGTGCCTGGAGCGCCGGGCGCCAGGCTTTCTTT
J gene: TRBJ2-3; clone size: many; D gene: NA; V gene: TRBV20-1; CDR3 protein: CSASESTDTQYF; CDR3 DNA: TGCAGTGCTAGCGAGAGCACAGATACGCAGTATTTT
J gene: TRBJ1-2; clone size: few; D gene: NA; V gene: TRBV30; CDR3 protein: CAWTQLGRGDYGYTF; CDR3 DNA: TGTGCCTGGACCCAGCTGGGTCGAGGGGACTATGGCTACACCTTC
J gene: TRBJ1-4; clone size: many; D gene: NA; V gene: TRBV27; CDR3 protein: CASRPTQTGVNEKLFF; CDR3 DNA: TGTGCCAGCAGACCCACTCAGACAGGAGTTAATGAAAAACTGTTTTTT
J gene: TRBJ2-3; clone size: many; D gene: NA; V gene: TRBV7-8; CDR3 protein: CASSLEGTSTDTQYF; CDR3 DNA: TGTGCCAGCAGCCTGGAAGGGACTAGCACAGATACGCAGTATTTT
J gene: TRBJ1-1; clone size: many; D gene: TRBD1; V gene: TRBV6-2/TRBV6-3; CDR3 protein: CASSALQGARTEAFF; CDR3 DNA: TGTGCCAGCAGTGCCTTACAGGGGGCCCGCACTGAAGCTTTCTTT
J gene: TRBJ1-2; clone size: many; D gene: NA; V gene: TRBV27; CDR3 protein: CASSLSRPGKNGYTF; CDR3 DNA: TGTGCCAGCAGTTTATCGCGGCCAGGAAAGAATGGCTACACCTTC
J gene: TRBJ2-5; clone size: NA; D gene: NA; V gene: TRBV5-1; CDR3 protein: CASSFRDPDRETQYF; CDR3 DNA: TGCGCCAGCAGCTTCCGGGACCCCGATCGGGAGACCCAGTACTTC
J gene: TRBJ1-1; clone size: few; D gene: NA; V gene: TRBV3-1; CDR3 protein: CASSQERGGKCFF; CDR3 DNA: TGTGCCAGCAGCCAAGAGAGGGGGGGGAAGTGCTTCTTT
J gene: TRBJ2-5; clone size: many; D gene: NA; V gene: TRBV12-3/TRBV12-4; CDR3 protein: CASNLDRVQETQYF; CDR3 DNA: TGTGCCAGCAACCTGGACAGAGTCCAAGAGACCCAGTACTTC
J gene: TRBJ2-7; clone size: many; D gene: TRBD1; V gene: TRBV24-1; CDR3 protein: CATSRRDRAVYEQYF; CDR3 DNA: TGTGCCACCAGCCGAAGAGACAGGGCCGTCTACGAGCAGTACTTC
J gene: TRBJ1-1; clone size: many; D gene: NA; V gene: TRBV7-8; CDR3 protein: CASSSGLQNTEAFF; CDR3 DNA: TGTGCCAGCAGTTCAGGATTACAGAACACTGAAGCTTTCTTT
J gene: TRBJ2-7; clone size: many; D gene: TRBD2; V gene: TRBV15; CDR3 protein: CATSRPSLPGGVYEQYF; CDR3 DNA: TGTGCCACCAGCAGACCATCCCTACCGGGAGGCGTCTACGAGCAGTACTTC
J gene: TRBJ2-7; clone size: many; D gene: NA; V gene: TRBV7-9; CDR3 protein: CASSLIGFHEQYF; CDR3 DNA: TGTGCCAGCAGCTTGATCGGCTTCCACGAGCAGTACTTC
J gene: TRBJ1-2; clone size: NA; D gene: NA; V gene: TRBV28; CDR3 protein: CASTESRSYGYTF; CDR3 DNA: TGTGCCAGTACCGAAAGCCGGAGTTATGGCTACACCTTC
J gene: TRBJ1-5; clone size: many; D gene: NA; V gene: TRBV30; CDR3 protein: CAWSENFNQPQHF; CDR3 DNA: TGTGCCTGGAGTGAAAATTTTAATCAGCCCCAGCATTTT
J gene: TRBJ1-5; clone size: once; D gene: NA; V gene: TRBV6-2/TRBV6-3; CDR3 protein: CASILGPHQPQHF; CDR3 DNA: TGTGCCAGCATCCTGGGGCCTCATCAGCCCCAGCATTTT
J gene: TRBJ1-1; clone size: many; D gene: NA; V gene: TRBV6-5; CDR3 protein: CASSYSEAGAFF; CDR3 DNA: TGTGCCAGCAGTTACTCGGAGGCTGGAGCTTTCTTT
J gene: TRBJ1-5; clone size: many; D gene: NA; V gene: TRBV27; CDR3 protein: CATLGRDPVLYSNQPQHF; CDR3 DNA: TGTGCCACCCTAGGGCGGGACCCGGTCCTATATAGCAATCAGCCCCAGCATTTT
J gene: TRBJ2-7; clone size: many; D gene: TRBD1; V gene: TRBV5-5; CDR3 protein: CASSFGGQGDEQYF; CDR3 DNA: TGTGCCAGCAGCTTTGGGGGACAGGGGGACGAGCAGTACTTC
J gene: TRBJ2-7; clone size: NA; D gene: TRBD1; V gene: TRBV29-1; CDR3 protein: CSVEGQGEGLRYEQYF; CDR3 DNA: TGCAGCGTTGAAGGACAGGGAGAGGGCCTCAGATACGAGCAGTACTTC
J gene: TRBJ2-3; clone size: NA; D gene: NA; V gene: TRBV29-1; CDR3 protein: CSAEFYADTQYF; CDR3 DNA: TGCAGCGCTGAGTTTTATGCAGATACGCAGTATTTT
J gene: TRBJ1-1; clone size: NA; D gene: NA; V gene: TRBV14; CDR3 protein: CASSQDWGANTEAFF; CDR3 DNA: TGTGCCAGCAGCCAAGATTGGGGGGCCAACACTGAAGCTTTCTTT
J gene: TRBJ1-5; clone size: NA; D gene: NA; V gene: TRBV2; CDR3 protein: CASSEVSARNQPQHF; CDR3 DNA: TGTGCCAGCAGTGAGGTGTCCGCGCGCAATCAGCCCCAGCATTTT
J gene: TRBJ2-3; clone size: many; D gene: NA; V gene: TRBV11-2; CDR3 protein: CASSWGASTDTQYF; CDR3 DNA: TGTGCCAGCAGCTGGGGGGCTAGCACAGATACGCAGTATTTT
J gene: TRBJ2-7; clone size: NA; D gene: NA; V gene: TRBV19; CDR3 protein: CASSNGQGYYEQYF; CDR3 DNA: TGTGCCAGTAGTAATGGGCAAGGCTACTACGAGCAGTACTTC
J gene: TRBJ2-1; clone size: many; D gene: NA; V gene: TRBV27; CDR3 protein: CASSLAGYNEQFF; CDR3 DNA: TGTGCCAGCAGTTTAGCGGGGTACAATGAGCAGTTCTTC
J gene: TRBJ2-7; clone size: many; D gene: NA; V gene: TRBV2; CDR3 protein: CASSSYEQYF; CDR3 DNA: TGTGCCAGCAGCTCCTACGAGCAGTACTTC
J gene: TRBJ2-1; clone size: NA; D gene: NA; V gene: TRBV19; CDR3 protein: CASSIVSRLGPDNEQFF; CDR3 DNA: TGTGCCAGTAGTATAGTCTCCAGACTAGGCCCTGACAATGAGCAGTTCTTC
J gene: TRBJ2-5; clone size: many; D gene: TRBD2; V gene: TRBV7-9; CDR3 protein: CASSPPVWVAGRLETQYF; CDR3 DNA: TGTGCCAGCAGCCCACCCGTGTGGGTAGCGGGAAGGTTAGAGACCCAGTACTTC
J gene: TRBJ2-2; clone size: NA; D gene: NA; V gene: TRBV19; CDR3 protein: CASSRPGNLFF; CDR3 DNA: TGTGCCAGTAGTCGTCCGGGAAACCTGTTTTTT
J gene: TRBJ2-5; clone size: many; D gene: NA; V gene: TRBV6-2/TRBV6-3; CDR3 protein: CASSYRVWETQYF; CDR3 DNA: TGTGCCAGCAGTTACAGGGTTTGGGAGACCCAGTACTTC
J gene: TRBJ2-1; clone size: NA; D gene: NA; V gene: TRBV7-2; CDR3 protein: CASSWSRALHNEQFF; CDR3 DNA: TGTGCCAGCAGCTGGAGCCGGGCCCTGCACAATGAGCAGTTCTTC
J gene: TRBJ2-3; clone size: NA; D gene: NA; V gene: TRBV6-5; CDR3 protein: CASSYAFRGGPTDTQYF; CDR3 DNA: TGTGCCAGCAGTTACGCGTTTAGGGGTGGTCCCACAGATACGCAGTATTTT
J gene: TRBJ1-5; clone size: many; D gene: NA; V gene: TRBV2; CDR3 protein: CASSDRTVDQPQHF; CDR3 DNA: TGTGCCAGCAGTGACCGGACAGTAGATCAGCCCCAGCATTTT
J gene: TRBJ1-5; clone size: many; D gene: TRBD1; V gene: TRBV20-1; CDR3 protein: CSARGPTGDQPQHF; CDR3 DNA: TGCAGTGCTAGAGGTCCGACAGGGGATCAGCCCCAGCATTTT
J gene: TRBJ1-1; clone size: NA; D gene: NA; V gene: TRBV5-6; CDR3 protein: CASNFRGAPTEAFF; CDR3 DNA: TGTGCCAGCAACTTTCGGGGGGCGCCCACTGAAGCTTTCTTT
J gene: TRBJ2-1; clone size: many; D gene: NA; V gene: TRBV7-9; CDR3 protein: CASSFNLGAYNEQFF; CDR3 DNA: TGTGCCAGCAGCTTTAACCTGGGAGCCTACAATGAGCAGTTCTTC
J gene: TRBJ1-6; clone size: NA; D gene: NA; V gene: TRBV19; CDR3 protein: CASQSASSYNSPLHF; CDR3 DNA: TGTGCCAGTCAGTCGGCGAGCTCCTATAATTCACCCCTCCACTTT
J gene: TRBJ2-6; clone size: few; D gene: NA; V gene: TRBV4-1; CDR3 protein: CASSQVTGSTGANVLTF; CDR3 DNA: TGCGCCAGCAGCCAAGTCACGGGTAGTACTGGGGCCAACGTCCTGACTTTC
J gene: TRBJ2-3; clone size: many; D gene: NA; V gene: TRBV7-2; CDR3 protein: CASRKIGGISSDTQYF; CDR3 DNA: TGTGCCAGCAGAAAGATAGGGGGAATTAGTTCAGATACGCAGTATTTT
J gene: TRBJ2-3; clone size: few; D gene: NA; V gene: TRBV12-3/TRBV12-4; CDR3 protein: CASGTGQTDTQYF; CDR3 DNA: TGTGCCAGCGGTACCGGGCAAACAGATACGCAGTATTTT
J gene: TRBJ2-1; clone size: few; D gene: NA; V gene: TRBV10-3; CDR3 protein: CAIREFGYNEQFF; CDR3 DNA: TGTGCCATTCGGGAGTTTGGGTACAATGAGCAGTTCTTC
J gene: TRBJ2-5; clone size: many; D gene: TRBD2; V gene: TRBV2; CDR3 protein: CASGASGKETQYF; CDR3 DNA: TGTGCCAGCGGGGCTAGCGGAAAAGAGACCCAGTACTTC
J gene: TRBJ1-2; clone size: many; D gene: NA; V gene: TRBV6-1; CDR3 protein: CAIPGTYYGYTF; CDR3 DNA: TGTGCCATCCCCGGGACTTATTATGGCTACACCTTC
J gene: TRBJ1-1; clone size: many; D gene: NA; V gene: TRBV5-1; CDR3 protein: CASSPGQTNTEAFF; CDR3 DNA: TGTGCCAGCTCACCGGGCCAGACGAACACTGAAGCTTTCTTT
J gene: TRBJ2-3; clone size: many; D gene: NA; V gene: TRBV5-1; CDR3 protein: CASSLDPGLVGDTQYF; CDR3 DNA: TGCGCCAGCAGCTTGGATCCAGGGCTGGTTGGGGATACGCAGTATTTT
J gene: TRBJ1-5; clone size: many; D gene: NA; V gene: TRBV10-3; CDR3 protein: CAISDSDQPQHF; CDR3 DNA: TGTGCCATCAGCGACAGCGATCAGCCCCAGCATTTT